A selection of T cell receptor beta chains follows, all from one sample in a study of cytomegalovirus exposure and HLA in healthy donors. Profiling relied on immunoSEQ multiplex PCR, and the TCRdb table lists in-frame clones only, not all of them. In the table there are around 150,000 clones, 76% of which are singletons. The sequenced sample was PBMCs. Every receptor here comes from a female donor in good health and CMV-seropositive. Each CDR3 is given with its conserved first and last residue. D genes are given only for firm matches. Clone sizes are given selectively: once, few, many, or a class where the clone is expanded.

j_call,v_call,d_call,clone_size,cdr3_aa,cdr3_nt
TRBJ2-3,TRBV7-2,NA,NA,CASSFSGDTQYF,TGTGCCAGCAGCTTCAGCGGAGATACGCAGTATTTT
TRBJ2-7,TRBV6-1,NA,NA,CASSRLSFEQYF,TGTGCCAGCAGCCGACTATCATTTGAGCAGTACTTC
TRBJ2-7,TRBV2,NA,few,CASSVQTYEQYF,TGTGCCAGCAGTGTGCAGACCTACGAGCAGTACTTC
TRBJ2-2,TRBV27,NA,once,CASSLHRVVGTGELFF,TGTGCCAGCAGTTTGCACAGGGTCGTGGGCACCGGGGAGCTGTTTTTT
TRBJ2-7,TRBV10-1,NA,NA,CASSEDRYEQYF,TGCGCCAGCAGTGAAGACAGGTACGAGCAGTACTTC
TRBJ2-1,TRBV7-9,NA,few,CASTSPPINEQFF,TGTGCCAGCACCTCGCCGCCTATAAATGAGCAGTTCTTC
TRBJ1-4,TRBV29-1,NA,NA,CSVAREFNEKLFF,TGCAGCGTTGCCCGGGAGTTTAATGAAAAACTGTTTTTT
TRBJ2-5,TRBV15,NA,NA,CATSRERGGQETQYF,TGTGCCACCAGCAGAGAGAGGGGAGGCCAAGAGACCCAGTACTTC
TRBJ2-1,TRBV5-4,NA,NA,CASSLVVGVFSYNEQFF,TGTGCCAGCAGCTTGGTTGTGGGAGTCTTCTCCTACAATGAGCAGTTCTTC
TRBJ2-1,TRBV12-5,TRBD2,NA,CASGFGSGRVQFF,TGTGCTAGTGGTTTCGGTAGCGGGAGGGTGCAGTTCTTC
TRBJ2-1,TRBV6-6,NA,NA,CASSRKLEEQFF,TGTGCCAGCAGCCGCAAACTGGAGGAGCAGTTCTTC
TRBJ2-2,TRBV12-5,NA,NA,CASGLGGTGELFF,TGTGCTAGTGGTTTAGGAGGCACCGGGGAGCTGTTTTTT
TRBJ1-1,TRBV29-1,TRBD1,NA,CSTTGGNTEAFF,TGCAGCACAACAGGGGGCAACACTGAAGCTTTCTTT
TRBJ2-5,TRBV5-1,TRBD2,NA,CASSLEGLAGEVKTQYF,TGCGCCAGCAGCTTGGAGGGACTAGCGGGGGAGGTAAAGACCCAGTACTTC
TRBJ2-7,TRBV2,NA,few,CASSKQGPYEQYF,TGTGCCAGCAGTAAGCAGGGCCCCTACGAGCAGTACTTC
TRBJ2-7,TRBV4-2,NA,NA,CASSQDHGQLYEQYF,TGTGCCAGCAGCCAAGATCACGGACAGCTCTACGAGCAGTACTTC
TRBJ1-2,TRBV5-1,TRBD1,NA,CASGSGQGNYGYTF,TGCGCCAGCGGTTCAGGACAGGGTAACTATGGCTACACCTTC
TRBJ2-7,TRBV7-8,NA,NA,CASSPVWTAGSYEQYF,TGTGCCAGCAGTCCCGTTTGGACAGCAGGCTCCTACGAGCAGTACTTC
TRBJ2-1,TRBV7-2,NA,NA,CASSLASLKGGEQFF,TGTGCCAGCAGCTTAGCTTCGCTAAAAGGAGGGGAGCAGTTCTTC
TRBJ2-1,TRBV7-9,NA,NA,CASSLAVSGEQFF,TGTGCCAGCAGCTTAGCGGTATCGGGTGAGCAGTTCTTC
TRBJ1-6,TRBV15,TRBD1,NA,CATSSQIPGQGNSPLHF,TGTGCCACCAGCTCACAAATACCGGGACAGGGGAATTCACCCCTCCACTTT
TRBJ2-1,TRBV5-1,TRBD2,NA,CASSLTVLAGAYNEQFF,TGCGCCAGCAGTCTCACTGTGCTAGCGGGGGCTTACAATGAGCAGTTCTTC
TRBJ1-4,TRBV7-9,NA,NA,CASSLRGDNEKLFF,TGTGCCAGCAGCTTACGGGGAGATAATGAAAAACTGTTTTTT
TRBJ1-1,TRBV7-2,NA,NA,CASSLQQNTEAFF,TGTGCCAGCAGCTTACAACAGAACACTGAAGCTTTCTTT
TRBJ2-7,TRBV7-3,NA,NA,CASSLGTGSIGEQYF,TGTGCCAGCAGCTTGGGGACCGGGAGTATCGGCGAGCAGTACTTC
TRBJ1-4,TRBV7-9,NA,NA,CASRDVDAGRNEKLFF,TGTGCCAGCAGGGACGTTGATGCAGGGCGGAATGAAAAACTGTTTTTT
TRBJ2-3,TRBV30,TRBD2,NA,CAWSAGGRASDTQYF,TGTGCCTGGAGCGCGGGCGGGAGGGCATCGGATACGCAGTATTTT
TRBJ2-1,TRBV9,NA,NA,CASSVIANNEQFF,TGTGCCAGCAGCGTAATAGCGAACAATGAGCAGTTCTTC
TRBJ1-1,TRBV30,TRBD1,NA,CAWSETGTEAFF,TGTGCCTGGAGCGAGACAGGGACTGAAGCTTTCTTT
TRBJ1-4,TRBV7-6,NA,NA,CASSLRREGEKLFF,TGTGCCAGCAGCTTAAGGAGGGAAGGGGAAAAACTGTTTTTT
TRBJ2-1,TRBV7-2,TRBD2,NA,CASSFGLAEGNEQFF,TGTGCCAGCAGCTTCGGACTAGCGGAGGGGAATGAGCAGTTCTTC